This T cell receptor beta chain was retrieved from a study of radiation and T cells in renal cell carcinoma. Study background: Nephrectomy followed 15 Gy stereotactic body radiation by 4 weeks.

Here immunoSEQ multiplex PCR was the method, and the copy in TCRdb shows in-frame clones only, minus some. Altogether 150,000 or so clones are present, about nine tenths being singletons, with the ten largest covering 10% to 15%. As for time point: blood 2 weeks post-SBRT. Regarding treatment: 15 Gy SBRT to primary tumor, nephrectomy 4 weeks later. Radiation-treated patients gave blood at baseline, week 2 and week 4. The patient's renal cell carcinoma had clear cell pathology. V lost 2 bases to trimming and J lost 1 base, with 7 bases between them. This CDR3 spans 14 amino acids. From germline, CDR1 is SGHDT and CDR2 YYEEEE.

This chain uses TRBV5-6 with TRBJ2-1; perhaps TRBD1 as D (6 bases). Sequencing was performed on blood, taken from a patient whose treatment included radiotherapy and nephrectomy. The TCR comes from a woman in her 50s with renal cell carcinoma. CDR3 bases: TGTGCCAGCAGCTTTGGACAGTCCTACAATGAGCAGTTCTTC. Protein: CASSFGQSYNEQFF.